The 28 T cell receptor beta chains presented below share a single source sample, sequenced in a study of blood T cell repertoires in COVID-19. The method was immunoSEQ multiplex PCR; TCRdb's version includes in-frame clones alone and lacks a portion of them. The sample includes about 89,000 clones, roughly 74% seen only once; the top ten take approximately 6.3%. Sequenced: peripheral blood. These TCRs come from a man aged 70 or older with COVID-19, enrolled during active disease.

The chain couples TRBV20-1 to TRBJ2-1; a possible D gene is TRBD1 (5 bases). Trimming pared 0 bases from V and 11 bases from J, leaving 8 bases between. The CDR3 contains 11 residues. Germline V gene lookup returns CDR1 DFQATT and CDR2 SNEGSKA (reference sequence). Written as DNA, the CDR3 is TGCAGTGCTAGAGATCAGGGTCAGCAGTTCTTC. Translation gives CSARDQGQQFF.

In DNA, the CDR3 is TGTGCCAGCAGCTCTCGCGGGGGCCAAGGGACAGATACGCAGTATTTT. Amino acids: CASSSRGGQGTDTQYF. The chain links TRBV9 to TRBJ2-3; possible D gene TRBD2, 7 bases. V was clipped by 4 bases and J by 3 bases, with 18 bases between them. Germline lookup yields CDR1 SGDLS and CDR2 YYNGEE. This CDR3 has 16 amino acids. The full variable domain, completed using reference TRBV9 and TRBJ2-3, is DSGVTQTPKHLITATGQRVTLRCSPRSGDLSVYWYQQSLDQGLQFLIQYYNGEERAKGNILERFSAQQFPDLHSELNLSSLELGDSALYFCASSSRGGQGTDTQYFGPGTRLTVL.

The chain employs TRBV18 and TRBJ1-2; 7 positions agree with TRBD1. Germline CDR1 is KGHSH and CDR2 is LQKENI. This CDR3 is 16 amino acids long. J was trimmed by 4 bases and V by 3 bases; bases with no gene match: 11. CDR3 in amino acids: CASSPREDRVGYGYTF. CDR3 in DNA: TGTGCCAGCTCACCTAGAGAAGACAGGGTCGGCTATGGCTACACCTTC.

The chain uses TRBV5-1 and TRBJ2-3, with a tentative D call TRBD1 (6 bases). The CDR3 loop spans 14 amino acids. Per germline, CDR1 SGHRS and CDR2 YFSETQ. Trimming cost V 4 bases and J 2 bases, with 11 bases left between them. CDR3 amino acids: CASSLQGYTDTQYF. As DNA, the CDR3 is TGCGCCAGCAGCCTACAGGGATACACAGATACGCAGTATTTT.

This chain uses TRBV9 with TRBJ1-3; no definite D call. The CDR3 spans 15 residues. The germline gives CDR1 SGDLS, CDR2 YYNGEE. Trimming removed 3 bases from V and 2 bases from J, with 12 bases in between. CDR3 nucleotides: TGTGCCAGCAGCGGTCCTGGGCATCCTGGAAACACCATATATTTT. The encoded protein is CASSGPGHPGNTIYF.

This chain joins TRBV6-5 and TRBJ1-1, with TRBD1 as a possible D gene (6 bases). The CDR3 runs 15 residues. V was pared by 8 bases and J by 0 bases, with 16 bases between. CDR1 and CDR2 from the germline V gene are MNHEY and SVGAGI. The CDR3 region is CASFLGQGMNTEAFF. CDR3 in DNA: TGTGCCAGCTTTCTTGGCCAGGGGATGAACACTGAAGCTTTCTTT.

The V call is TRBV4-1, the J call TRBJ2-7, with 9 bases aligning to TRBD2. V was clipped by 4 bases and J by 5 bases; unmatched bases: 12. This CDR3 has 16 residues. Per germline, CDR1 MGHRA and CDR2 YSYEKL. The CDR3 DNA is TGCGCCAGCAGCCCACGAGGGGCTAGCGGGGCGGACGAGCAGTACTTC. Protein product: CASSPRGASGADEQYF.

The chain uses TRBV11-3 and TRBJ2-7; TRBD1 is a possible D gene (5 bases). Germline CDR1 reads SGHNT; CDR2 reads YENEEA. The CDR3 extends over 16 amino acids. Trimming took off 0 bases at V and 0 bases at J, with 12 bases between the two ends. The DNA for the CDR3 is TGTGCCAGCAGCTTAGATTCCAGGGTCCTCTCCTACGAGCAGTACTTC. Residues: CASSLDSRVLSYEQYF.

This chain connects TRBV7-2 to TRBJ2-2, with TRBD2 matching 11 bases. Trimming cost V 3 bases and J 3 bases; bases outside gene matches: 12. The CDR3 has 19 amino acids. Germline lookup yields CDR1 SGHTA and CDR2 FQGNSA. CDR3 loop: CASSFDRSSGRVDTGELFF. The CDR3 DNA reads TGTGCCAGCAGCTTTGATAGGAGTAGCGGGAGGGTGGACACCGGGGAGCTGTTTTTT.

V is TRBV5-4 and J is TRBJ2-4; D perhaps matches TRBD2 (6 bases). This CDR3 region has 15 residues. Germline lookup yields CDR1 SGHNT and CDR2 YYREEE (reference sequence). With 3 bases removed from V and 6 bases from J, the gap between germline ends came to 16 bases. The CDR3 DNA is TGTGCCAGCAGCTCGGGTGGGGACTCGGTAAACATTCAGTACTTC. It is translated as CASSSGGDSVNIQYF.

CDR3 DNA: TGTGCCAGCAGTTACGGGGCACTTGTGATATCGGAGGAGACCCAGTACTTC. It translates to CASSYGALVISEETQYF. V gene TRBV6-2 or TRBV6-3 combines with J gene TRBJ2-5, with a weak D call TRBD1 (5 bases). The CDR3 totals 17 residues. Deletions cut 2 bases from V and 5 bases from J, with 21 bases between. In germline, CDR1 is MNHEY, CDR2 SVGEGT.

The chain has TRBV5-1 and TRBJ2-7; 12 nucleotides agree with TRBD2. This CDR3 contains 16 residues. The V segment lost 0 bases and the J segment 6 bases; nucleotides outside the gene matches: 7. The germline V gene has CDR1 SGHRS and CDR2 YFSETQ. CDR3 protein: CASSLELAGGPSEQYF. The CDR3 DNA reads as TGCGCCAGCAGCTTGGAGCTAGCGGGAGGGCCGAGCGAGCAGTACTTC.

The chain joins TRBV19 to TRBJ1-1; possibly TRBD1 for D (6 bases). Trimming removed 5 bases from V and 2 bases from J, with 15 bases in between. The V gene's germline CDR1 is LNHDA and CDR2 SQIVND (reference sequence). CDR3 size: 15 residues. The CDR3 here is CASSGDIGTNTEAFF. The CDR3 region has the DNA TGTGCCAGTAGTGGGGACATTGGGACAAACACTGAAGCTTTCTTT.

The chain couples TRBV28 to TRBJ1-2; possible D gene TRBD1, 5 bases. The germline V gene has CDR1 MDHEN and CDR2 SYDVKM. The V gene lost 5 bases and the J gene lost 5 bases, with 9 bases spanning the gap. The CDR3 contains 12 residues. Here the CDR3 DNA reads TGTGCCAGCAGTCTGGGGGGGTATGGCTACACCTTC. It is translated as CASSLGGYGYTF.

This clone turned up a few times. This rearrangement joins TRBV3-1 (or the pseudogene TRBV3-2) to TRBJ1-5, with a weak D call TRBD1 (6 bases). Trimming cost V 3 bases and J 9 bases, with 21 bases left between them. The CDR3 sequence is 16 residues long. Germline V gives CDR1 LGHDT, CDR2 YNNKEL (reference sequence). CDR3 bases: TGTGCCAGCAGCCAGGGTCGGGACACGGGTGGGTGGCCCCAGCATTTT. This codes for CASSQGRDTGGWPQHF.

The CDR3, as DNA: TGTGCCAGCAGGGACGGACTCAGCACAGATACGCAGTATTTT. The encoded protein is CASRDGLSTDTQYF. The rearrangement joins TRBV7-2 to TRBJ2-3; D possibly corresponds to TRBD2 (5 bases). Trimming shortened V by 6 bases and J by 0 bases, and 10 bases separated the two germline ends. This CDR3 contains 14 residues. Germline V CDR1 and CDR2: SGHTA, FQGNSA.

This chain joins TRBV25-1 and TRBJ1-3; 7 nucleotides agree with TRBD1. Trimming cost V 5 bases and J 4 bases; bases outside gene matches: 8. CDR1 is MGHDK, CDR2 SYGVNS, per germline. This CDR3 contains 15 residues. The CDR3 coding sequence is TGTGCCAGCAGTCCGCACAGGGGAATGGGAAACACCATATATTTT. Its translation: CASSPHRGMGNTIYF.

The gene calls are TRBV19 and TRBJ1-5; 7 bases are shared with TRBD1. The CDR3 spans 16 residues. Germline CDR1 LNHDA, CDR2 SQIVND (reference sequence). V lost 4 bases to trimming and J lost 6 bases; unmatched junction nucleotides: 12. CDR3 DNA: TGTGCCAGTAGTAAGGTCGGAGGGGGCGCGGGTCAGCCCCAGCATTTT. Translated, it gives CASSKVGGGAGQPQHF.

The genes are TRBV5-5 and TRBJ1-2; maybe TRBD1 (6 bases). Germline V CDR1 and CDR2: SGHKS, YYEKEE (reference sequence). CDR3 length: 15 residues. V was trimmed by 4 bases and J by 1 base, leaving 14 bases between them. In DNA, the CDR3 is TGTGCCAGCAGCAACCTCCAGGGGATTAACTATGGCTACACCTTC. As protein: CASSNLQGINYGYTF.

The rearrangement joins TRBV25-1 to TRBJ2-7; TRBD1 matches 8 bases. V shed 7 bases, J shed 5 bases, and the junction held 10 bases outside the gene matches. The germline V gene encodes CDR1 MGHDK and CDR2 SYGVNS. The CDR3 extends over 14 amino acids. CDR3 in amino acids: CASIGDRGPHEQYF. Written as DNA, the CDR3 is TGTGCCAGCATCGGCGACAGGGGTCCTCACGAGCAGTACTTC.

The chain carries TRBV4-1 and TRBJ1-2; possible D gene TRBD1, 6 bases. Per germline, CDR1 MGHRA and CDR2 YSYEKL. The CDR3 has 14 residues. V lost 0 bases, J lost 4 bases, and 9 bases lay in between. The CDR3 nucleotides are TGCGCCAGCAGCCAAGAAGACAGGACCTATGGCTACACCTTC. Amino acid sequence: CASSQEDRTYGYTF.

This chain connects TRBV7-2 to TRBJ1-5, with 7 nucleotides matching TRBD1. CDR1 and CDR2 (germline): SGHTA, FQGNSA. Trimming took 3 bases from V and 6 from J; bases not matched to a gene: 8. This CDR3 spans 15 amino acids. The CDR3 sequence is CASSFVHRGSQPQHF. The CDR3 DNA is TGTGCCAGCAGCTTCGTCCACAGGGGTAGTCAGCCCCAGCATTTT. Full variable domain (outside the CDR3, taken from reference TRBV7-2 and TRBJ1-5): GAGVSQSPSNKVTEKGKDVELRCDPISGHTALYWYRQSLGQGLEFLIYFQGNSAPDKSGLPSDRFSAERTGGSVSTLTIQRTQQEDSAVYLCASSFVHRGSQPQHFGDGTRLSIL.

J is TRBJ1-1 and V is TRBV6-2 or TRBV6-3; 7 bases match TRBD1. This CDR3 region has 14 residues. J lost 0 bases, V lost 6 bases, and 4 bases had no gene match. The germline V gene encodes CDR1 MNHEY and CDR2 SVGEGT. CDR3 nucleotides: TGTGCCAGCAGCCCGGGACAGATGAACACTGAAGCTTTCTTT. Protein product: CASSPGQMNTEAFF.

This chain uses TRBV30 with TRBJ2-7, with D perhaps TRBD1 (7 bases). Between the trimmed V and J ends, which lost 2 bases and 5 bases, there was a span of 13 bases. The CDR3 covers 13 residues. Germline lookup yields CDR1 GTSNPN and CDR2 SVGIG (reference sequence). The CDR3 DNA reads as TGTGCCTGGAGTCGGGGGACAGTGAACGAGCAGTACTTC. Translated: CAWSRGTVNEQYF. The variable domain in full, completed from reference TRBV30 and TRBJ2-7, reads SQTIHQWPATLVQPVGSPLSLECTVEGTSNPNLYWYRQAAGRGLQLLFYSVGIGQISSEVPQNLSASRPQDRQFILSSKKLLLSDSGFYLCAWSRGTVNEQYFGPGTRLTVT.

For the CDR3, the DNA is TGCGCCAGCAGCCAAGGTTCTAGAAATGGTGAGCAGTTCTTC. This codes for CASSQGSRNGEQFF. The chain uses TRBV4-3 and TRBJ2-1, with D hard to call. This CDR3 is 14 amino acids long. Germline lookup yields CDR1 LGHNA and CDR2 YSLEER. Trimming pared 1 base from V and 9 bases from J, leaving 13 bases between.

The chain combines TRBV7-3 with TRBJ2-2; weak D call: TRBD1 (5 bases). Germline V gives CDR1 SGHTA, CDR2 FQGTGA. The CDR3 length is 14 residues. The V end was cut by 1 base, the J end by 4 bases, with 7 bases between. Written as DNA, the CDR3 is TGTGCCAGCAGCTTAAATCAGGGCACCGGGGAGCTGTTTTTT. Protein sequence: CASSLNQGTGELFF. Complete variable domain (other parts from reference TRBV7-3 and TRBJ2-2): GAGVSQTPSNKVTEKGKYVELRCDPISGHTALYWYRQSLGQGPEFLIYFQGTGAADDSGLPNDRFFAVRPEGSVSTLKIQRTERGDSAVYLCASSLNQGTGELFFGEGSRLTVL.

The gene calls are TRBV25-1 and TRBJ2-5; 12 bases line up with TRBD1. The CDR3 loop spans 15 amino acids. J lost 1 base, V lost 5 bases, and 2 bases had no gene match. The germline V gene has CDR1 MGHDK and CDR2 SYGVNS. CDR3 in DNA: TGTGCCAGCAGTAAGGGACAGGGGGCCCAAGAGACCCAGTACTTC. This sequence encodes CASSKGQGAQETQYF.

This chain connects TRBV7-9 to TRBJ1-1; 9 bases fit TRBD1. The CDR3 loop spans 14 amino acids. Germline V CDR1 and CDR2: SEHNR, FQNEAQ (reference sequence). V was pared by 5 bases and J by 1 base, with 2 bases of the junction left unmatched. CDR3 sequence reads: CASSRTGENTEAFF. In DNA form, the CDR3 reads TGTGCCAGCAGCAGGACAGGGGAGAACACTGAAGCTTTCTTT.